Listed below are T cell receptor beta chains from one sample, sequenced in a study of T cell responses to AZD1222 COVID-19 vaccine. Only in-frame clones appear in the TCRdb table, and some are missing; sequencing was by immunoSEQ multiplex PCR. Of 150,000 to 200,000 clones in the sample, roughly nine tenths were seen once. The sequencing used peripheral blood, collected on day 0 of AZD1222 vaccination. These receptors originate from an adult in good health. Both conserved end residues are part of each CDR3. A D gene is named only where the DNA matches it firmly. Size is omitted from some rows. Given values are once, few, many or a class for expanded clones.

D	V	size	J	DNA	CDR3
-	TRBV28	-	TRBJ1-1	TGTGCCAGCAGTCTACGATATCCTGAAGCTTTCTTT	CASSLRYPEAFF
TRBD2	TRBV2	-	TRBJ2-1	TGTGCCAGCAGTGATGCCAGCGGGGCACGCAATGAGCAGTTCTTC	CASSDASGARNEQFF
-	TRBV10-2	-	TRBJ2-7	TGCGCCAGCAGTGAGTCGATAGCGACCTACGAGCAGTACTTC	CASSESIATYEQYF
TRBD1	TRBV27	many	TRBJ1-1	TGTGCCAGCAGCGGGAAAGGGGGACAGGGGGTCTTTTACATGAACACTGAAGCTTTCTTT	CASSGKGGQGVFYMNTEAFF
-	TRBV11-2	-	TRBJ1-2	TGTGCCAGCAGCGTAGGAGGCTATGGCTACACCTTC	CASSVGGYGYTF
-	TRBV7-3	-	TRBJ2-5	TGTGCCAGCAGCTTAAACCCAGGGACTCAAGAGACCCAGTACTTC	CASSLNPGTQETQYF
-	TRBV10-3	-	TRBJ1-1	TGTGCCATCAGTGAACAGGAGAACACTGAAGCTTTCTTT	CAISEQENTEAFF
TRBD2	TRBV2	-	TRBJ2-3	TGTGCCAGGGGGGGGAGGGATACAGATACGCAGTATTTT	CARGGRDTDTQYF
TRBD2	TRBV7-3	-	TRBJ2-1	TGTGCCAGCAGCTTAAGGACTAGCGCCTACAATGAGCAGTTCTTC	CASSLRTSAYNEQFF
-	TRBV4-3	-	TRBJ2-2	TGCGCCAGCAGCCATCAGAACACCGGGGAGCTGTTTTTT	CASSHQNTGELFF
TRBD1	TRBV5-4	-	TRBJ2-3	TGTGCCAGCAGCTTACAGGGGGTATGGGCAGATACGCAGTATTTT	CASSLQGVWADTQYF
-	TRBV7-3	-	TRBJ2-3	TGTGCCAGCAGCATATCTAGCACAGATACGCAGTATTTT	CASSISSTDTQYF
-	TRBV7-8	few	TRBJ2-7	TGTGCCAGCGGGGCGGGGAGCAGGATAAACTACGAGCAGTACTTC	CASGAGSRINYEQYF
-	TRBV3-1/TRBV3-2	-	TRBJ1-2	TGTGCCAGCAGCCCCACCAAGGGCGGGGGTCGCTATGGCTACACCTTC	CASSPTKGGGRYGYTF
TRBD2	TRBV28	-	TRBJ2-1	TGTGCCAGCAGTAGCATCACTAGCGGCCCCTACAATGAGCAGTTCTTC	CASSSITSGPYNEQFF
-	TRBV28	-	TRBJ1-6	TGTGCCAGCAGTTTAGGCAGGGTGTATTCACCCCTCCACTTT	CASSLGRVYSPLHF
-	TRBV9	-	TRBJ1-6	TGTGCCAGCAGCGTAGGTGGGAGGAATTCACCCCTCCACTTT	CASSVGGRNSPLHF
TRBD2	TRBV7-9	few	TRBJ2-1	TGTGCCAGCAGCCAGCGGGAGAGGGGGGAGTTCTTC	CASSQRERGEFF